This T cell receptor (beta chain) was retrieved from a study of blood T cell repertoires in COVID-19. On the study more broadly: There were acute and convalescent COVID-19 samples, and they came from the United States, Italy and Spain. Nucleic acid was either cDNA or gDNA, and it came from T cells, B-cell-depleted T cells, or PBMCs.

There are a few counts of this clone. Per the original data handling: Nucleated cell number was recorded as an estimate derived from reference gene primer amplification. The assay was immunoSEQ multiplex PCR, and TCRdb's table has in-frame clones only and misses some. The V and J calls and the clone size are those of that table, but D and trimming were determined from the DNA. This sample carries about 220,000 clones, more than 65% of them seen once, and the ten largest clones take around 3.5%. The germline gives CDR1 SGHDN, CDR2 FVKESK. The length of the CDR3 is 15 residues. The junction had 8 bases not matched to a gene; V was cut back by 5 bases and J by 4 bases.

The chain is built from TRBV14 and TRBJ2-1; 7 positions agree with TRBD2. The specimen was peripheral blood. The clonotype comes from an elderly woman with acute or convalescent COVID-19. Here the CDR3 reads CASSVSSGVYNEQFF. The CDR3 DNA reads TGTGCCAGCAGCGTCTCCAGCGGGGTGTACAATGAGCAGTTCTTC.